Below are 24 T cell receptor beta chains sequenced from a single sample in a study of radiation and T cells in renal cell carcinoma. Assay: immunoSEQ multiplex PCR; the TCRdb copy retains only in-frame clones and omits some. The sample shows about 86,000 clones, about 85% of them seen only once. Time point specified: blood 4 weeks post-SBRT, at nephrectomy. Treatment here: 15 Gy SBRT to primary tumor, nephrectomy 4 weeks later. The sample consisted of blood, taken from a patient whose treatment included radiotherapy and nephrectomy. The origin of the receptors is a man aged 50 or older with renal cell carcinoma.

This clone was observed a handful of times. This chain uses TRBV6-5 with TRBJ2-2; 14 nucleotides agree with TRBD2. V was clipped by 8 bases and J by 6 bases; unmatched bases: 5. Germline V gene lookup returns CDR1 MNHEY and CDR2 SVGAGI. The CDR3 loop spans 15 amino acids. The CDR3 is CASSRLAGGPGELFF. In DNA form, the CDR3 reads TGTGCCAGCTCAAGACTAGCGGGGGGGCCCGGGGAGCTGTTTTTT.

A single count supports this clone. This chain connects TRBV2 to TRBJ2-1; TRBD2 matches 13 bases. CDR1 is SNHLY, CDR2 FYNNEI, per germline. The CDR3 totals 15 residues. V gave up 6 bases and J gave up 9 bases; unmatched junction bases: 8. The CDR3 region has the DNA TGTGCCAGCAGCAAAGGACTAGCGGGAGTCACTGAGCAGTTCTTC. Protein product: CASSKGLAGVTEQFF.

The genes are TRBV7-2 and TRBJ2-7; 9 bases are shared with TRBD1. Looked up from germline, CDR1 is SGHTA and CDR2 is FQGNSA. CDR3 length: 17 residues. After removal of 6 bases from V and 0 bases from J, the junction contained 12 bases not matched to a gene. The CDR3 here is CASRPVPGQGGSYEQYF. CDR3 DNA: TGTGCCAGCAGGCCAGTACCGGGACAGGGCGGCTCCTACGAGCAGTACTTC.

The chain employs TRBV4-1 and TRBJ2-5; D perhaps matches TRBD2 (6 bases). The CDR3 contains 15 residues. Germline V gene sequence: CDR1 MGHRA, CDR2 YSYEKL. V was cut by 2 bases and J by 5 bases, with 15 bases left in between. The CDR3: CASSQFVADSETQYF. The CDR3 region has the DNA TGCGCCAGCAGCCAATTTGTAGCGGACTCGGAGACCCAGTACTTC.

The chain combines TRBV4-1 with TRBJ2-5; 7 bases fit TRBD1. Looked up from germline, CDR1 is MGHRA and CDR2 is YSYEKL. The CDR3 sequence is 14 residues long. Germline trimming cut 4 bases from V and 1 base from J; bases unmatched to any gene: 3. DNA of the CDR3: TGCGCCAGCAGCCTCAGACAGGGCCAAGAGACCCAGTACTTC. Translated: CASSLRQGQETQYF.

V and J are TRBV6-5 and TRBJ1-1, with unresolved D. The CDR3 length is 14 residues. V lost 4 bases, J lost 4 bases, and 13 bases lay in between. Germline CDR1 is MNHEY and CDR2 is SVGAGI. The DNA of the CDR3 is TGTGCCAGCAGTTCACAGAGGGTTATCACTGAAGCTTTCTTT. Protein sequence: CASSSQRVITEAFF.

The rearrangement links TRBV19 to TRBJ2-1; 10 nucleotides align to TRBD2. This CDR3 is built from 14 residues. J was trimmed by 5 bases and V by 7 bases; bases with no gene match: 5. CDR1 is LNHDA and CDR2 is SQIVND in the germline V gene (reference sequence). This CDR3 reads CASTSGGADNEQFF. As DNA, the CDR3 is TGTGCCAGTACCAGCGGGGGGGCTGACAATGAGCAGTTCTTC.

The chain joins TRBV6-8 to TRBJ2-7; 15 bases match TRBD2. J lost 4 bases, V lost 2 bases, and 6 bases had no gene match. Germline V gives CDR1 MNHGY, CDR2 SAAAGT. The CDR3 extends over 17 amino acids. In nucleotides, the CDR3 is TGTGCCAGCAGTTACGAGGGACTAGCGGGGGGAAAGTACGAGCAGTACTTC. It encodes CASSYEGLAGGKYEQYF.

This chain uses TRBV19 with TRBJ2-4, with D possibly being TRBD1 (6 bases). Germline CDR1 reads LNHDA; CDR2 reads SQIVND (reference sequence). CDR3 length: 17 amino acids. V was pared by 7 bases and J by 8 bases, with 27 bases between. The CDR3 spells CASTLRTDSRGYDIQYF. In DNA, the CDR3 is TGTGCCAGTACTCTCCGGACAGACTCTCGTGGTTATGACATTCAGTACTTC.

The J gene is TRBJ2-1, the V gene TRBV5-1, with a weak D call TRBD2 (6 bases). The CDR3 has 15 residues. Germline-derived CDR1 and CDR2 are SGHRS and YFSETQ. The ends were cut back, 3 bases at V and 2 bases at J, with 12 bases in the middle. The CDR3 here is CASSSDGSPYNEQFF. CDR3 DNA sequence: TGCGCCAGCAGCTCCGACGGGAGCCCCTACAATGAGCAGTTCTTC.

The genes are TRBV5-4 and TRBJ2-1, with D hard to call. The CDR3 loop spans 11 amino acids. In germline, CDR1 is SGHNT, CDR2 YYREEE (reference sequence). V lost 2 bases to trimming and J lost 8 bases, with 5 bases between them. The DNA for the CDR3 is TGTGCCAGCAGCTTTTTCGATGAGCAGTTCTTC. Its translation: CASSFFDEQFF.

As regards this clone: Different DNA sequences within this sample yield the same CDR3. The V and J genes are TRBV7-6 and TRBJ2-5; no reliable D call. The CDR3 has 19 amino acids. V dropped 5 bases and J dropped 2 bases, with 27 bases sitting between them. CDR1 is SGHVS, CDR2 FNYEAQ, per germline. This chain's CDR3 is CASSLSGPAHPYRQETQYF. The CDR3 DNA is TGTGCCAGCAGCCTCTCCGGGCCAGCTCACCCCTATAGGCAAGAGACCCAGTACTTC.

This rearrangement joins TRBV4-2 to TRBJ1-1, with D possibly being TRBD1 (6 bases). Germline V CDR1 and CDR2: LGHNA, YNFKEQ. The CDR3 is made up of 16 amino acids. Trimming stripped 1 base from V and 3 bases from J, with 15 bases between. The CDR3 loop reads CASSQGDNLVDTEAFF. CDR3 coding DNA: TGTGCCAGCAGCCAAGGGGACAATCTGGTGGACACTGAAGCTTTCTTT.

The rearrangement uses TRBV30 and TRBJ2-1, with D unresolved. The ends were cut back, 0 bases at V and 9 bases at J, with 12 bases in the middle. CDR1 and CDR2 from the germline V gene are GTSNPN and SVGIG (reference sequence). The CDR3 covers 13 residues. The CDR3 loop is CAWSVQGASEQFF. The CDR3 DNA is TGTGCCTGGAGTGTACAAGGAGCGAGTGAGCAGTTCTTC.

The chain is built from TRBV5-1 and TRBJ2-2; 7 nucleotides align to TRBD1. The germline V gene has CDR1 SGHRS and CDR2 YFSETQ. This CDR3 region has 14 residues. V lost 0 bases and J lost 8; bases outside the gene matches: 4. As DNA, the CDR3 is TGCGCCAGCAGCTTGGAGACAGGGTGGGGGGAGCTGTTTTTT. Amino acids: CASSLETGWGELFF.

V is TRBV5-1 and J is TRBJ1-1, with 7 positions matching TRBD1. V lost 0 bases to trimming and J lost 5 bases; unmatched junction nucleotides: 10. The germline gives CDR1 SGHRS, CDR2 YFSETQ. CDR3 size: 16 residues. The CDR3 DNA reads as TGCGCCAGCAGCTTGGCTCGGGACAGCCAGGATACTGAAGCTTTCTTT. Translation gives CASSLARDSQDTEAFF.

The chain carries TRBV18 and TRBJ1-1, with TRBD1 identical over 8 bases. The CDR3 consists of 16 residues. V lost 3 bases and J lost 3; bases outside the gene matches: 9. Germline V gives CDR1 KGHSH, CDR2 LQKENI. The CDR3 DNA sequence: TGTGCCAGCTCACCCTCTGGACAGGGCCAGGACACTGAAGCTTTCTTT. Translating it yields CASSPSGQGQDTEAFF.

CDR3 nucleotide sequence: TGTGCCAGCAGCGTAGTGGGGAGGGTGGACAATGAGCAGTTCTTC. Translation gives CASSVVGRVDNEQFF. V and J are TRBV9 and TRBJ2-1; 7 bases map to TRBD2. The V gene end was trimmed by 0 bases and the J gene end by 5 bases; junction bases not matched to a gene: 5. Germline V gene sequence: CDR1 SGDLS, CDR2 YYNGEE. The CDR3 is 15 amino acids.

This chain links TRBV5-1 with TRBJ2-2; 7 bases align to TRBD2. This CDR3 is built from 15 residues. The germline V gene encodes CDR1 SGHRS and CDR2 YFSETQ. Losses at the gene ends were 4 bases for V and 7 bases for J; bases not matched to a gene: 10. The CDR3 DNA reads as TGCGCCAGCAGCAAGGACCCGAGCGGGAACGGGGAGCTGTTTTTT. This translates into CASSKDPSGNGELFF.

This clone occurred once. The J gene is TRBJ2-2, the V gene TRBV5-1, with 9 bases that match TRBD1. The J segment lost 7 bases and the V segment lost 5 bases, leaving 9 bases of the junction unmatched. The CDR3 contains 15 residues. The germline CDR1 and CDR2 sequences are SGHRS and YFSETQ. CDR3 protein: CASRTGTGSDGELFF. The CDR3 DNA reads TGCGCCAGCAGAACCGGGACAGGGTCGGACGGGGAGCTGTTTTTT.

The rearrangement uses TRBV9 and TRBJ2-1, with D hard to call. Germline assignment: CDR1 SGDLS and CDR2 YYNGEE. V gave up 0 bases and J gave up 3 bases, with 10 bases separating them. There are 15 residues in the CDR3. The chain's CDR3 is CASSVAGPGYNEQFF. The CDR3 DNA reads TGTGCCAGCAGCGTAGCTGGACCCGGCTACAATGAGCAGTTCTTC.

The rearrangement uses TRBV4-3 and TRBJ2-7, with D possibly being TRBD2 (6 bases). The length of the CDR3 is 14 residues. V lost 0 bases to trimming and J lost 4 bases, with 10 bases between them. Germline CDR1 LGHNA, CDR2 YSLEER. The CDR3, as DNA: TGCGCCAGCAGCCAAGATGGTGGAGGGTACGAGCAGTACTTC. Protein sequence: CASSQDGGGYEQYF.

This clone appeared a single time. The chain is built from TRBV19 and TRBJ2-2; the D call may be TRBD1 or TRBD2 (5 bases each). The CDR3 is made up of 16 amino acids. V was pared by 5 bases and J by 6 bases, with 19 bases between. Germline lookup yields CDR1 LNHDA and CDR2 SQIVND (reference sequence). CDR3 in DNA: TGTGCCAGTAGTTGGGGCCTTTGGGGGTTCTCCGGGGAGCTGTTTTTT. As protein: CASSWGLWGFSGELFF.

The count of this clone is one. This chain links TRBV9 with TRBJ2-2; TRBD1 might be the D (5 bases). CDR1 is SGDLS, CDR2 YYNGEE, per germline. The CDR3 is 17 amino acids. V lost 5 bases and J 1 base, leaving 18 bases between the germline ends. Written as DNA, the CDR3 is TGTGCCAGCAGTCAGACCACCGACGGACAGAACACCGGGGAGCTGTTTTTT. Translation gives CASSQTTDGQNTGELFF.